The source of this T cell receptor (beta chain) is a study of shared clonotypes between healthy human individuals. Study-wide results and limits: The generation probabilities recorded for non-shared clonotypes fell below those of clonotypes shared by all four donors. For naive CD4 cells, 4% to 6% of clonotypes were shared across a few donors.

Sequencing was performed with immunoSEQ multiplex PCR; in TCRdb, only in-frame clones are kept and a portion is missing. The sample lists about 2,100,000 clones, about 92% seen once, with more than 1.5% in the top ten. Naive CD8 cells comprised CD45RO-negative, CCR7-positively selected cells, excluding terminally differentiated effector memory CD45RA+ cells. Healthy adults negative for HIV, lacking recent acute infections or vaccinations, served as donors. The germline CDR1 and CDR2 sequences are MDHEN and SYDVKM. The V end lost 4 bases, the J end lost 1 base, and 13 bases lay between the germline ends. The CDR3 extends over 15 amino acids. Points on this clone: The antigen remains undetermined.

This chain joins TRBV28 and TRBJ1-1; D not resolved. This clonotype originated in a man aged 18-30 years in good health. Some clones in this sample may be carry-over from other donors' samples. The sequencing input was naive CD8+ T cells from PBMCs. CDR3 loop: CASSSSVEGNTEAFF. The CDR3 nucleotides read TGTGCCAGCAGTTCCTCCGTGGAGGGGAACACTGAAGCTTTCTTT.